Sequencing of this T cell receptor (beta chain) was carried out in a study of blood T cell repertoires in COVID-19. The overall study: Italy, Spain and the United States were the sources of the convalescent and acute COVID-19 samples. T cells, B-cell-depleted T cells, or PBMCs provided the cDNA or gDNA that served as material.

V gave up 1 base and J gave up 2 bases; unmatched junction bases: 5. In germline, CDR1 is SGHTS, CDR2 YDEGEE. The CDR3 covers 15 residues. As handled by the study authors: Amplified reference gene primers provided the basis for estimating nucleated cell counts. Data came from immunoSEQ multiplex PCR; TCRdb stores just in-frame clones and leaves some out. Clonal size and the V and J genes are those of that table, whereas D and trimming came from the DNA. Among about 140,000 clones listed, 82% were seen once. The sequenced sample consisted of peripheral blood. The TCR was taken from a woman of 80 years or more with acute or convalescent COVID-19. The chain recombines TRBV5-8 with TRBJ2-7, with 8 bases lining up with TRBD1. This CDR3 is CASSLSWTGPYEQYF. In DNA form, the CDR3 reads TGTGCCAGCAGCTTGTCCTGGACAGGGCCCTACGAGCAGTACTTC.